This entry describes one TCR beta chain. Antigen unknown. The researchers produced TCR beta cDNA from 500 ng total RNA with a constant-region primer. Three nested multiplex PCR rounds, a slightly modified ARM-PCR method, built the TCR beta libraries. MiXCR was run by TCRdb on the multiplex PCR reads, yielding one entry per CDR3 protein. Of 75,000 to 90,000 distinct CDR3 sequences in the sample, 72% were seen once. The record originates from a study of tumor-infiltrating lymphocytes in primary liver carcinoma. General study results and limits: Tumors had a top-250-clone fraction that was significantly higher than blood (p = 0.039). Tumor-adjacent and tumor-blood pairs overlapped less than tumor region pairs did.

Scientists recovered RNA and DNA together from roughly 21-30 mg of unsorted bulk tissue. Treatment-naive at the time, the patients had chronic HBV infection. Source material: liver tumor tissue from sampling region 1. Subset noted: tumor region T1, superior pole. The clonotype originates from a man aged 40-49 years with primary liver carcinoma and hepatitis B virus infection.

The CDR3 DNA sequence: TGTGCCAGCAGTCCCCTTACCCCAGGACAGGACCATAATGAGCAGTTCTTC. Translating gives CASSPLTPGQDHNEQFF. The V call is TRBV6-5, the J call TRBJ2-1, with 7 positions matching TRBD1. Losses at the gene ends were 5 bases for V and 7 bases for J; bases not matched to a gene: 17. CDR3 size: 17 residues. Per germline, CDR1 MNHEY and CDR2 SVGAGI.